Listed below are T cell receptor beta chains from one sample, sequenced in a study of long-term antiretroviral therapy in people with HIV. Repertoires were generated with immunoSEQ multiplex PCR, while TCRdb's copy carries only in-frame clones and drops some. This sample yields over 30,000 clones, of which 85% are seen a single time; 4.5% to 7% belongs to the top ten. The source was unsorted PBMCs, collected 3.1 years after starting antiretroviral therapy. All receptors derive from a woman between 50 and 59 years old with HIV. CDR3s include the opening cysteine and the closing phenylalanine or tryptophan. D genes are given only for firm matches. Only some rows state a clone size, as once, few, many or a class for expanded clones.

14,NA,NA,TRBJ1-1,TRBV6-6,TGTGCCAGCAGTTACTCCCTCGGGATTCCTGAAGCTTTCTTT,CASSYSLGIPEAFF
14,NA,few,TRBJ1-3,TRBV10-3,TGTGCCATCGGAGAGGGGCCCTCTGGAAACACCATATATTTT,CAIGEGPSGNTIYF
12,NA,NA,TRBJ2-7,TRBV13,TGTGCCAGCCCGGGAGCGGAGAACGAGCAGTACTTC,CASPGAENEQYF
14,TRBD1,NA,TRBJ2-7,TRBV19,TGTGCCAGTTCTTCTGGACAGGGGAATGGCGGGCAGTACTTC,CASSSGQGNGGQYF
13,NA,NA,TRBJ1-2,TRBV4-1,TGCGCCAGCAGCTCGAGCATTGACAGGCCAGGCACCTTC,CASSSSIDRPGTF
14,TRBD1,NA,TRBJ2-7,TRBV2,TGTGCCAGCAGCGAGACAGGGGGAGAGGGCGAGCAGTACTTC,CASSETGGEGEQYF
15,TRBD2,NA,TRBJ2-5,TRBV19,TGTGCCAGTAGCGGACTAGCGGGGGCGGAAGAGACCCAGTACTTC,CASSGLAGAEETQYF
15,NA,few,TRBJ1-4,TRBV19,TGTGCCAGTAGTATAGGGGGTGCAACTAATGAAAAACTGTTTTTT,CASSIGGATNEKLFF
18,TRBD2,NA,TRBJ2-2,TRBV19,TGTGCCAGTAGTATATCCCTGACACGGGACTACAACACCGGGGAGCTGTTTTTT,CASSISLTRDYNTGELFF
15,NA,NA,TRBJ1-1,TRBV6-1,TGTGCCAGCATGCATCGACTTCGGGGGGACACTGAAGCTTTCTTT,CASMHRLRGDTEAFF
16,NA,NA,TRBJ2-6,TRBV5-6,TGTGCCAGCAGCTTTTTAGCTACAGGTGGGGCCAACGTCCTGACTTTC,CASSFLATGGANVLTF
15,TRBD1,NA,TRBJ2-5,TRBV2,TGTGCCAGCAGTGGCACGAAGACAGGGTCGGAGACCCAGTACTTC,CASSGTKTGSETQYF
16,NA,once,TRBJ2-7,TRBV5-4,TGTGCCAGCAGCCCACGAGGCGGGTTGAAATCCTACGAGCAGTACTTC,CASSPRGGLKSYEQYF
17,NA,NA,TRBJ2-3,TRBV4-3,TGCGCCAGCAGCCAAGATCTTATCGGTAAAGCGACAGATACGCAGTATTTT,CASSQDLIGKATDTQYF
13,TRBD1,NA,TRBJ1-1,TRBV6-5,TGTGCCAGCAGTCCGGGGAACAGGGGTGAAGCTTTCTTT,CASSPGNRGEAFF
17,NA,NA,TRBJ2-6,TRBV11-2,TGTGCCAGCAGCTTAGATATGACAGTCTCTGGGGCCAACGTCCTGACTTTC,CASSLDMTVSGANVLTF
15,TRBD2,NA,TRBJ2-5,TRBV9,TGTGCCAGCAGCGCGAGCGGGGGAGCTCAAGAGACCCAGTACTTC,CASSASGGAQETQYF